The present T cell receptor beta chain was sequenced within a study of blood T cells in healthy people across ages. Study-wide results and caveats: Per million T cells, the diversity of TCR beta decreased roughly linearly as age advanced. More naive CD4+ cells and higher diversity were found in long-lived than in aged donors.

This clonotype was observed at least ten times. The antigen is not known. This CDR3 spans 16 amino acids. The germline CDR1 and CDR2 sequences are LGHNA and YSLEER. J gave up 4 bases and V 3 bases, and 6 bases lay outside the gene matches. It was with a sample-barcoded 5' primer and a J-beta primer mix that a second PCR of roughly 6 to 12 cycles was run. At least 2.5 million CDR3-containing paired-end reads were obtained per sample. TCRdb passed the 5' RACE reads through MiXCR, listing each CDR3 protein once. Of approximately 800,000 distinct CDR3 sequences in the sample, 35% to 40% were seen once. Sequencing was done on a sample of blood. The genes are TRBV4-3 and TRBJ1-5; 10 nucleotides line up with TRBD1. The receptor's source is a young man in good health. CDR3 in DNA: TGCGCCAGCAGCCAGAATTCGGGACAGGGGAATCAGCCCCAGCATTTT. Residues: CASSQNSGQGNQPQHF.